A selection of T cell receptor beta chains follows, all from one sample in a study of CD8 T cells in ankylosing spondylitis. TCRdb used MiXCR to reprocess the 5' RACE reads, holding one entry per CDR3 protein. The sample consists of some 840,000 distinct CDR3 sequences, approximately 10% of them appearing once. Sequenced input: blood, either unsorted or a sorted T cell fraction (not recorded which). These receptors were taken from a male donor with ankylosing spondylitis. Both conserved end residues are trimmed from each CDR3.

CDR3: ATAGGSEKLF
J: TRBJ1-4
V: TRBV15
length: 10

CDR3: SVRRGGRTEAF
J: TRBJ1-1
V: TRBV29-1
length: 11

CDR3: ASRSVTLSYEQY
J: TRBJ2-7
V: TRBV6-2/TRBV6-3
length: 12

CDR3: ASSLGDKAF
J: TRBJ1-1
V: TRBV7-9
length: 9

CDR3: ASSRQEVRELSKNIQY
J: TRBJ2-4
V: TRBV28
length: 16

CDR3: SVRRGSGNTIY
J: TRBJ1-3
V: TRBV29-1
length: 11

CDR3: ASSLGRAGDTEAF
J: TRBJ1-1
V: TRBV7-3
length: 13

CDR3: SAPNPLLAGVLHEQY
J: TRBJ2-7
V: TRBV20-1
length: 15

CDR3: SARDERRFSYEQY
J: TRBJ2-7
V: TRBV20-1
length: 13

CDR3: ASSPGFGNYGYT
J: TRBJ1-2
V: TRBV9
length: 12

CDR3: ASGLVSLNHRQDYYGYT
J: TRBJ1-2
V: TRBV12-5
length: 17

CDR3: SAPQGGDSPLH
J: TRBJ1-6
V: TRBV20-1
length: 11

CDR3: ASSRDYYTDTQY
J: TRBJ2-3
V: TRBV7-2
length: 12

CDR3: SASRGTGVYQPQH
J: TRBJ1-5
V: TRBV20-1
length: 13

CDR3: ASSLARGHGYT
J: TRBJ1-2
V: TRBV11-2
length: 11

CDR3: ASSLVREASLYGYT
J: TRBJ1-2
V: TRBV7-2
length: 14

CDR3: ASSLSGTGTEQY
J: TRBJ2-7
V: TRBV12-3/TRBV12-4
length: 12

CDR3: ASSTGTTYEQY
J: TRBJ2-7
V: TRBV18
length: 11

CDR3: ASSQHRRVDTQY
J: TRBJ2-3
V: TRBV4-3
length: 12

CDR3: ASSLVGSGDKQF
J: TRBJ2-1
V: TRBV5-1
length: 12

CDR3: ASSLFAHGETQY
J: TRBJ2-5
V: TRBV5-1
length: 12

CDR3: ASSYAGQGAYEQY
J: TRBJ2-7
V: TRBV6-5
length: 13

CDR3: ASSVRDRVQETQY
J: TRBJ2-5
V: TRBV25-1
length: 13

CDR3: ASSLREVTGELF
J: TRBJ2-2
V: TRBV28
length: 12

CDR3: SVGGLSWVSGYT
J: TRBJ1-2
V: TRBV29-1
length: 12

CDR3: ASSFRRGDNEQF
J: TRBJ2-1
V: TRBV7-2
length: 12

CDR3: ASSREGAGGTEAF
J: TRBJ1-1
V: TRBV18
length: 13

CDR3: ASSFGRSNEKLF
J: TRBJ1-4
V: TRBV7-9
length: 12

CDR3: ASTGGPNRYNEQF
J: TRBJ2-1
V: TRBV6-1
length: 13

CDR3: ASRATSGTGVQY
J: TRBJ2-7
V: TRBV6-1
length: 12

CDR3: ASSPLGGPQETQY
J: TRBJ2-5
V: TRBV18
length: 13

CDR3: SAIQGGGEKLF
J: TRBJ1-4
V: TRBV20-1
length: 11

CDR3: ASSPGLWAEAF
J: TRBJ1-1
V: TRBV12-3/TRBV12-4
length: 11

CDR3: SVQAGQETQY
J: TRBJ2-5
V: TRBV20-1
length: 10